This T cell receptor beta chain is from a study of blood T cell repertoires in COVID-19 (dated by TCRdb to about 2020). In terms of the full investigation: Samples from collaborators originated in the United States, Italy and Spain and spanned both the acute and convalescent phases of COVID-19. The samples were drawn from two sources: the first 160 participants of the ongoing ImmuneRACE study, and fewer than 1,500 subjects contributed by 6 global collaborators. A de-identified subject ID, COVID-19 status, age in years and sex were almost always included in the sample metadata. The prospective study material was composed of cDNA or gDNA derived from T cells, B-cell-depleted T cells, or PBMCs. Where available, HLA class I and class II types were taken from metadata supplied by the sample provider and were not determined by assay-based typing. The repertoires were released in a freely available public database intended as a resource for research on the immune response to SARS-CoV-2. Deeply sampled blood TCRbeta repertoires from subjects exposed to, actively infected with, or recovered from COVID-19 were included in the dataset.

The paper as a whole reports these results and caveats: Clinical and demographic metadata were provided uncurated, with the amount varying by source and participant.

Only a few counts were recorded for this clone. Its target antigen remains unknown. No base quality information exists; no much larger clone differs at one position. The germline ends are 13 bases apart after V is trimmed by 0 bases and J by 1 base. As encoded in the germline V gene, CDR1 is SGHRS while CDR2 is YFSETQ. The CDR3 spans 16 residues, from the cysteine through the phenylalanine. The kept DNA is CDR3 alone, 48 bases in frame from the first base. In the prospective study, participants were roughly 18 to 90 years old, resided in about two dozen geographic areas of the United States, and were enrolled through a virtual design. In the prospective study, participants were assigned to cohorts based on the clinical history participants reported in a screening survey and a study questionnaire. For ImmuneRACE Cohort 3, a participant was defined as recovered based on two consecutive negative NP/OP PCR tests, clearance by a healthcare professional, or resolution of symptoms. In the prospective study, whole blood, serum and a nasopharyngeal or oropharyngeal swab were collected from each participant by mobile phlebotomists. Additional blood draws and questionnaires over an approximately two-month period could optionally be provided by prospective study participants. Before DNA extraction, blood samples from the prospective study were shipped at room temperature or frozen.

TCRbeta CDR3 regions were amplified from genomic DNA by means of the immunoSEQ Assay, a bias-controlled multiplex PCR. As for how the authors treated the data: The number of nucleated cells in each sample was estimated by amplification of reference gene primers within the assay. Sequence reads were collapsed and filtered to measure the absolute abundance of every unique TCRbeta CDR3 rearrangement. For each sample, productive Simpson clonality was calculated by taking the square root of Simpson's diversity index across productive rearrangements. TCRdb's version of the immuneACCESS table is confined to in-frame rearrangements and falls short of the full clone set. An unresolved V gene accounts for under half of the shortfall where checked; the remainder is of unknown origin. The V and J calls and the clone size are those of that table, but D and trimming were determined from the DNA. The sample table shows roughly 330,000 clones, and roughly 86% are seen once. The top ten constitute roughly 5.3% of the sample.

In this chain, TRBV5-1 is recombined with TRBJ1-1; 6 matching bases give a weak D call of TRBD1. This TCR was recovered from a woman in her twenties or thirties who had recovered from COVID-19. What was sequenced was PBMCs or T cells enriched from blood (not recorded which). The CDR3 region reads CASSLGYRAKNTEAFF. The DNA reads as follows: TGCGCCAGCAGCTTGGGTTACAGGGCCAAGAACACTGAAGCTTTCTTT. With the portions outside the CDR3 filled from the reference TRBV5-1 and TRBJ1-1 genes, the complete variable region becomes KAGVTQTPRYLIKTRGQQVTLSCSPISGHRSVSWYQQTPGQGLQFLFEYFSETQRNKGNFPGRFSGRQFSNSRSEMNVSTLELGDSALYLCASSLGYRAKNTEAFFGQGTRLTVV.